This T cell receptor (beta chain) emerged from a study of blood T cell repertoires in COVID-19. Trimming cost V 5 bases and J 0 bases, with 10 bases left between them. Germline V gene sequence: CDR1 SQVTM, CDR2 ANQGSEA. The CDR3 length is 14 residues. The table came from immunoSEQ multiplex PCR; TCRdb's copy has only in-frame clones and leaves some out. The data contain around 64,000 clones, less than 80% of them singletons. The gene calls are TRBV29-1 and TRBJ1-4; weak D call: TRBD1 (5 bases). This receptor was taken from a man in his sixties with acute or convalescent COVID-19. The sequencing input was peripheral blood. CDR3 sequence: CSVRGGSTNEKLFF. The CDR3 nucleotides are TGCAGCGTTCGGGGGGGATCAACTAATGAAAAACTGTTTTTT.